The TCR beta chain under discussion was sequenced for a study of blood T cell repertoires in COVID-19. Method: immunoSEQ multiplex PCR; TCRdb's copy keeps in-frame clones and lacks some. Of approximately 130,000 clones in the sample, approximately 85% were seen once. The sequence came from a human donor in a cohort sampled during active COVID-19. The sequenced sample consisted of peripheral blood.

This CDR3 reads CASSGRLAGFTDTQYF. The CDR3 DNA reads as TGTGCCAGCAGTGGACGACTAGCGGGATTCACAGATACGCAGTATTTT. The rearrangement uses TRBV27 and TRBJ2-3, with 11 bases lining up with TRBD2. With 5 bases clipped from V and 2 bases from J, the junction kept 6 bases outside the gene matches. The CDR3 consists of 16 residues. CDR1 and CDR2 from the germline V gene are MNHEY and SMNVEV (reference sequence).